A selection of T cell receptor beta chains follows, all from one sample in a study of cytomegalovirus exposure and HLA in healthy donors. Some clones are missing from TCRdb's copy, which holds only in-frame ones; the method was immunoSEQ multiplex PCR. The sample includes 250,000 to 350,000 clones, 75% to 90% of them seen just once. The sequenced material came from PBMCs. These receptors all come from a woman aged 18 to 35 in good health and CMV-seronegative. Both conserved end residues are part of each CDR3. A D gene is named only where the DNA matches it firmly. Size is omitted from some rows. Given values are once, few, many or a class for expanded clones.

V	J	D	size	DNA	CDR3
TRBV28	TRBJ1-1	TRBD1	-	TGTGCCAGCAGGGACAGGGTGAGGGGCACTGAAGCTTTCTTT	CASRDRVRGTEAFF
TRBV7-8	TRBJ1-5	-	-	TGTGCCAGCAGCTTAGGGGAGGGAAGTGTTCAGCCCCAGCATTTT	CASSLGEGSVQPQHF
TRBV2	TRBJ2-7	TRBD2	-	TGTGCCAGCAGTGAGGGCGGGAGCCCCTACGAGCAGTACTTC	CASSEGGSPYEQYF
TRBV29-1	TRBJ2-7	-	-	TGCAGCGTTGAATTTGGGGGGTCCTACGAGCAGTACTTC	CSVEFGGSYEQYF
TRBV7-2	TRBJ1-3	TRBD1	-	TGTGCCAGCAGCTCGACAGGGGGCTTCGGAAACACCATATATTTT	CASSSTGGFGNTIYF
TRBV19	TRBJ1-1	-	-	TGTGCCAGTAACCGGGGACTTAACGTGGTGAATCTGGACACTGAAGCTTTCTTT	CASNRGLNVVNLDTEAFF
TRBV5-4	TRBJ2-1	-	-	TGTGCCAGCAGCTTGGTAGAGGGTGCGAATGAGCAGTTCTTC	CASSLVEGANEQFF
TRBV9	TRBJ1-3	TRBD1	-	TGTGCCAGCAGCGGGGACAGGGTGTTCTCTGGAAACACCATATATTTT	CASSGDRVFSGNTIYF
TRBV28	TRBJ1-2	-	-	TGTGCCAGCATGGTCCAGAACTATGGCTACACCTTC	CASMVQNYGYTF
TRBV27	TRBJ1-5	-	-	TGTGCCAGCAGGACAACAGGGAACGGGCAGCCCCAGCATTTT	CASRTTGNGQPQHF
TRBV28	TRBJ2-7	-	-	TGTGCCAGCAGTCAAATCTACGAGCAGTACTTC	CASSQIYEQYF
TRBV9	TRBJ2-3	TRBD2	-	TGTGCCAGCAGCTACAGCGGGAGTGGCACAGATACGCAGTATTTT	CASSYSGSGTDTQYF
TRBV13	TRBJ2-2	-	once	TGTGCCAGCGAGGGAGGTTTGGGCGGGGAGCTGTTTTTT	CASEGGLGGELFF
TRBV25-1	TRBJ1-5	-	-	TGTGCCAGCAGTGACTCCGGACAGCCCAATCAGCCCCAGCATTTT	CASSDSGQPNQPQHF
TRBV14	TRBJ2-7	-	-	TGTGCCAGCAGCCAAGGAGGAGGGGACGAGCAGTACTTC	CASSQGGGDEQYF
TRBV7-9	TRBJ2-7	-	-	TGTGCCAGCAGCTTTACAGGGCTAATCTACGAGCAGTACTTC	CASSFTGLIYEQYF
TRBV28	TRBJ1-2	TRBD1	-	TGTGCCAGCAGCCGACAGGGGGCTAACTATGGCTACACCTTC	CASSRQGANYGYTF
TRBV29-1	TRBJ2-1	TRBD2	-	TGCAGCGTCGATACTAGCGGGAGAGGATTGAATGAGCAGTTCTTC	CSVDTSGRGLNEQFF
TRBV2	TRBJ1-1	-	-	TGTGCCAGCACTCCCCGGGGGGGATCCAACACTGAAGCTTTCTTT	CASTPRGGSNTEAFF
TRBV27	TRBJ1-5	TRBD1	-	TGTGCCAGCAGTCCAACAGGGGGCCATCAGCCCCAGCATTTT	CASSPTGGHQPQHF
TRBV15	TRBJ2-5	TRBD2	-	TGTGCCACCAGCAGGGAATGGATTAGCGGGGGCATCCAAGAGACCCAGTACTTC	CATSREWISGGIQETQYF
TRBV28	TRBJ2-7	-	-	TGTGCCAGCAGTTCATTACTGCGCGAGCAGTACTTC	CASSSLLREQYF
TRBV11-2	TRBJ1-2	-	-	TGTGCCAGCAGCCGACGCGGGACGGAAGCTAACTATGGCTACACCTTC	CASSRRGTEANYGYTF
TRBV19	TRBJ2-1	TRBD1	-	TGTGCCAGTAGCCCCCGGGACAGGGGGCTCGGTGAGCAGTTCTTC	CASSPRDRGLGEQFF
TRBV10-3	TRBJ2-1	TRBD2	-	TGTGCCACCGAAACTAGCGGGAGTAACAATGAGCAGTTCTTC	CATETSGSNNEQFF
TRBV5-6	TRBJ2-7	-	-	TGTGCCAGCAGCTTTTCCCGTGGGAGGTCGGTGACATCCTACGAGCAGTACTTC	CASSFSRGRSVTSYEQYF
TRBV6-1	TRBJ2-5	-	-	TGTGCCAGTCGGGAGACCCTGCAAGAGACCCAGTACTTC	CASRETLQETQYF
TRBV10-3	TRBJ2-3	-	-	TGTGCCATCAGCCCTGGGGACTCTAGCACAGATACGCAGTATTTT	CAISPGDSSTDTQYF
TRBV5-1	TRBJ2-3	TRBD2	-	TGCGCCAGCAGCACAGGGACTAGCGGGAGCTTTTTAGATACGCAGTATTTT	CASSTGTSGSFLDTQYF
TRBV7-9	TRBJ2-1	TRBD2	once	TGTGCCAGCAGTCCACGCCGGGAGGGCTACAATGAGCAGTTCTTC	CASSPRREGYNEQFF
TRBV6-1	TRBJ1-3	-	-	TGTGCCAGCAGTGCTGTATCCTTCTCTGGAAACACCATATATTTT	CASSAVSFSGNTIYF
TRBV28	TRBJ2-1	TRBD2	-	TGTGCCAGCACCAGAAGCGGGACGGGATACAATGAGCAGTTCTTC	CASTRSGTGYNEQFF
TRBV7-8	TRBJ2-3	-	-	TGTGCCAGCAGCTCCTTAGATACGCAGTATTTT	CASSSLDTQYF
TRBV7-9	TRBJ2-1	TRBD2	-	TGTGCCAGCAGCTCCGGCGGGACTAGCGGGAGTAATGAGCAGTTCTTC	CASSSGGTSGSNEQFF
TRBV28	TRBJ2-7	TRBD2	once	TGTGCCAGCAGTTCTACAATCACTAGCGGGTACGAGCAGTACTTC	CASSSTITSGYEQYF
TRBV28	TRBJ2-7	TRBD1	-	TGTGCCAGCAGCAGCTCGGCCGGGACAGGGATACACGAGCAGTACTTC	CASSSSAGTGIHEQYF
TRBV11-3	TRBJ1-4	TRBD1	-	TGTGCCAGCAGCTTAGAGATCCGAGGACAGGGTGGAAAACTGTTTTTT	CASSLEIRGQGGKLFF
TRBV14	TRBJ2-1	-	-	TGTGCCAGCAGCCCCGCCGGGGGACGGGAGCAGTTCTTC	CASSPAGGREQFF
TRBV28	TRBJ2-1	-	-	TGTGCCAGCGCACCACAAGCGGGGTCCAGGGGTGAGCAGTTCTTC	CASAPQAGSRGEQFF
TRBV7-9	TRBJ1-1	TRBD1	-	TGTGCCAGCAGCTACCCCGGGACAGGGGGTGAGGACACTGAAGCTTTCTTT	CASSYPGTGGEDTEAFF
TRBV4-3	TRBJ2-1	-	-	TGCGCCAGCAGCCAAGGGGAGACTAGTCCCTATGAGCAGTTCTTC	CASSQGETSPYEQFF
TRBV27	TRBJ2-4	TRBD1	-	TGTGCCAGCAGCCCGACAGGGACCCGATTGATTCAGTACTTC	CASSPTGTRLIQYF
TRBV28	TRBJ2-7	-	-	TGTGCCAGCAGACCACGTACAAGCTCCTACGAGCAGTACTTC	CASRPRTSSYEQYF
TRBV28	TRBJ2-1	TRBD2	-	TGTGCCAGCAGCTCGGGACCCGGGGGGGATGAGCAGTTCTTC	CASSSGPGGDEQFF
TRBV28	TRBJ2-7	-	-	TGTGCCAGCAGTTTCGTGAGCTCCTACGAGCAGTACTTC	CASSFVSSYEQYF
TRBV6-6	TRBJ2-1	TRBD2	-	TGTGCCAGCGAACTAGCGGGAGTACGCAATGAGCAGTTCTTC	CASELAGVRNEQFF
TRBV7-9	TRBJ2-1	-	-	TGTGCCAGCAGCTTAAACGGTGAGCAGTTCTTC	CASSLNGEQFF
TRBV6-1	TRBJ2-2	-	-	TGTGCCGTGGAGGAATCCGGGGGTAGCACCGGGGAGCTGTTTTTT	CAVEESGGSTGELFF
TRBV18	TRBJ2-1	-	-	TGTGCCAGCTCACCACCTTCACTACTCAATGAGCAGTTCTTC	CASSPPSLLNEQFF
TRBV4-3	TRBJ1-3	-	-	TGCGCCAGCAGCCAAGGCCAAACCGGTGGAAACACCATATATTTT	CASSQGQTGGNTIYF
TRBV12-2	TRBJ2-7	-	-	TGTGCAAGTCGCCCTAGGAAGTCCTACGAGCAGTACTTC	CASRPRKSYEQYF
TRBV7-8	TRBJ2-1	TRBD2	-	TGTGCCAGCAGCGATAGCTGGGGGGGGAACAATGAGCAGTTCTTC	CASSDSWGGNNEQFF
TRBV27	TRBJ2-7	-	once	TGTGCCAGCAGTTTTGCCAGTTCCTACGAGCAGTACTTC	CASSFASSYEQYF
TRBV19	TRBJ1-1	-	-	TGTGCCAGTAGTCCCCAGACAGTTGCTGAAGCTTTCTTT	CASSPQTVAEAFF
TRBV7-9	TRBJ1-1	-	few	TGTGCCAGCAGCTTAGACAGGGACACTGAAGCTTTCTTT	CASSLDRDTEAFF